What follows are 23 T cell receptor beta chains derived from one specimen sequenced in a study of CD8+CD57+ T cells in acquired aplastic anemia. CDR3 and TCR beta VDJ profiling relied on genomic DNA as the template. MiXCR was run by TCRdb on the reads, yielding one entry per CDR3 protein. The profile covers fewer than 250,000 distinct CDR3 sequences, with about 44% appearing a single time and 6.5% to 10% taken by the ten largest. For sequencing, patients were chosen who had shown expansion of CD8+CD57+ cells by flow cytometry. Sequenced: sorted CD4+, CD8+, or CD8+CD57+ T cells (not recorded which) from PBMCs. The receptor set was obtained from a human donor with aplastic anemia.

This clonotype came up many times. The chain joins TRBV9 to TRBJ1-6, with 7 bases fitting TRBD1. V was clipped by 5 bases and J by 5 bases; unmatched bases: 7. Germline CDR1 is SGDLS and CDR2 is YYNGEE. This CDR3 is built from 15 residues. In nucleotides, the CDR3 is TGTGCCAGCAGACTCGGACAGGCTAATAATTCACCCCTCCACTTT. Its protein is CASRLGQANNSPLHF. The variable domain in full, completed from reference TRBV9 and TRBJ1-6, reads DSGVTQTPKHLITATGQRVTLRCSPRSGDLSVYWYQQSLDQGLQFLIQYYNGEERAKGNILERFSAQQFPDLHSELNLSSLELGDSALYFCASRLGQANNSPLHFGNGTRLTVT.

This clonotype was seen only a few times. The rearrangement links TRBV27 to TRBJ1-1, with 7 bases aligning to TRBD1. The CDR3 covers 15 residues. V lost 6 bases and J lost 0; bases outside the gene matches: 7. The germline V gene encodes CDR1 MNHEY and CDR2 SMNVEV (reference sequence). The CDR3 region is CASRWQTGMNTEAFF. CDR3 nucleotides: TGTGCCAGCAGGTGGCAGACAGGGATGAACACTGAAGCTTTCTTT.

This clonotype has a count of ten or more. The CDR3 here is CASGSGGPYQETQYF. Here the CDR3 DNA reads TGTGCCAGCGGCAGCGGGGGGCCCTACCAAGAGACCCAGTACTTC. This chain connects TRBV7-8 to TRBJ2-5; 9 bases line up with TRBD2. The CDR3 loop spans 15 amino acids. Germline CDR1 reads SGHVS; CDR2 reads FQNEAQ. V was clipped by 8 bases and J by 0 bases; unmatched bases: 7.

The rearrangement joins TRBV7-9 to TRBJ2-7; possible D gene TRBD1, 6 bases. V dropped 3 bases and J dropped 6 bases, with 18 bases sitting between them. The CDR3 runs to 15 residues. Germline V gene data show CDR1 as SEHNR and CDR2 as FQNEAQ (reference sequence). CDR3 protein: CASSFTTGPPSEQYF. The CDR3 DNA reads as TGTGCCAGCAGCTTTACGACAGGCCCTCCCTCCGAGCAGTACTTC.

The table lists this clonotype with many counts. The chain is built from TRBV19 and TRBJ2-7; D might be TRBD2 (5 bases). This CDR3 spans 16 amino acids. Germline loops: CDR1 LNHDA, CDR2 SQIVND (reference sequence). Trimming took 0 bases from V and 3 from J, leaving 15 bases between them. The CDR3 loop reads CASSIDRAGGGYEQYF. In nucleotides, the CDR3 is TGTGCCAGTAGTATAGATCGGGCCGGAGGAGGCTACGAGCAGTACTTC.

This clonotype was seen ten or more times. The J gene is TRBJ2-3, the V gene TRBV7-9, with 7 bases that match TRBD1. Per the germline V gene, CDR1 is SEHNR and CDR2 is FQNEAQ (reference sequence). With 7 bases clipped from V and 4 bases from J, the junction kept 8 bases outside the gene matches. The CDR3 length is 14 residues. The CDR3: CASTPQGNPDTQYF. The CDR3 DNA sequence: TGTGCCAGCACCCCACAGGGGAACCCAGATACGCAGTATTTT. The full variable domain, completed using reference TRBV7-9 and TRBJ2-3, is DTGVSQNPRHKITKRGQNVTFRCDPISEHNRLYWYRQTLGQGPEFLTYFQNEAQLEKSRLLSDRFSAERPKGSFSTLEIQRTEQGDSAMYLCASTPQGNPDTQYFGPGTRLTVL.

Concerning this clonotype itself: The CDR3 does not end in the conserved phenylalanine or tryptophan, so this is likely a read error. CDR3 loop: CATSRGTEGNEQFS. The CDR3 DNA is TGTGCCACCAGCAGAGGGACGGAGGGAAATGAGCAGTTCTCC. The chain employs TRBV15 and TRBJ2-1; D might be TRBD2 (6 bases). Deletions cut 1 base from V and 7 bases from J, with 11 bases between. CDR1 and CDR2 from the germline V gene are LNHNV and YYDKDF (reference sequence). This CDR3 spans 14 amino acids.

This clonotype was recorded a few times. An end of the junction does not agree with germline; a read error may underlie this. The chain uses TRBV29-1 and TRBJ2-7; TRBD2 aligns across 7 bases. CDR1 and CDR2 from the germline V gene are SQVTM and ANQGSEA. The length of the CDR3 is 14 residues. The CDR3 reads CSVELGGGLGEQCF. DNA of the CDR3: TGCAGCGTTGAACTGGGGGGGGGACTTGGAGAGCAGTGCTTC.

This clonotype was picked up a small number of times. J is TRBJ2-1 and V is TRBV6-2 or TRBV6-3, with TRBD2 matching 13 bases. The germline gives CDR1 MNHEY, CDR2 SVGEGT. This CDR3 has 17 amino acids. The V segment lost 6 bases and the J segment 8 bases; nucleotides outside the gene matches: 13. CDR3 in DNA: TGTGCCAGCAGCAAACTAGCGGGGGGGCTTTTTACGCATGAGCAGTTCTTC. Protein product: CASSKLAGGLFTHEQFF.

With respect to this clonotype: A much larger clonotype is one base distant, so this may be a read error. V usage is TRBV12-3 or TRBV12-4 and J usage is TRBJ2-3; D is possibly TRBD1 or TRBD2 (5 bases each). Trimming cost V 3 bases and J 2 bases, with 12 bases left between them. The CDR3 has 15 amino acids. Here the CDR3 DNA reads TGTGCCAGCAGTTTGTGGGACCAGAACACAGATACGCAGTATTTT. Amino acid sequence: CASSLWDQNTDTQYF.

The gene calls are TRBV9 and TRBJ1-6; weak D call: TRBD1 (6 bases). Germline V lookup: CDR1 SGDLS, CDR2 YYNGEE. V lost 3 bases to trimming and J lost 10 bases, with 17 bases between them. This CDR3 comprises 15 residues. Here the CDR3 reads CASSGRRGAESPLHF. In DNA, the CDR3 is TGTGCCAGCAGCGGACGAAGGGGGGCAGAATCACCCCTCCACTTT.

This clonotype has only a few counts. This chain joins TRBV27 and TRBJ2-5; unclear D gene. Deletions cut 6 bases from V and 3 bases from J, with 14 bases between. Germline V gene lookup returns CDR1 MNHEY and CDR2 SMNVEV (reference sequence). This CDR3 is built from 14 residues. The CDR3 DNA follows: TGTGCCAGCAGGAGAGGCGGAGACAAAGAGACCCAGTACTTC. It encodes CASRRGGDKETQYF.

This clonotype was recorded many times. The rearrangement joins TRBV5-6 to TRBJ1-1, with 7 bases aligning to TRBD1. Germline trimming cut 3 bases from V and 0 bases from J; bases unmatched to any gene: 2. Germline V gene data show CDR1 as SGHDT and CDR2 as YYEEEE. CDR3 size: 14 residues. The CDR3 reads CASSWGQLNTEAFF. The CDR3 bases are TGTGCCAGCAGCTGGGGACAGCTGAACACTGAAGCTTTCTTT.

This clonotype was seen ten or more times. The V and J genes are TRBV19 and TRBJ1-2; TRBD1 aligns across 9 bases. The V gene's germline CDR1 is LNHDA and CDR2 SQIVND (reference sequence). The CDR3 sequence is 13 residues long. V lost 1 base to trimming and J lost 6 bases; unmatched junction nucleotides: 0. The CDR3 spells CASSIGTGDGYTF. DNA of the CDR3: TGTGCCAGTAGTATAGGGACAGGGGATGGCTACACCTTC.

There are many counts of this clonotype. V usage is TRBV12-3 or TRBV12-4 and J usage is TRBJ2-7; D is undetermined. The CDR3 sequence is 14 residues long. V lost 6 bases and J 5 bases, leaving 17 bases between the germline ends. In DNA form, the CDR3 reads TGTGCCAGCAGCCTGACACTTAAAGTGGACGAGCAGTACTTC. Its translation is CASSLTLKVDEQYF.

This clonotype was seen a few times. The CDR3 is CSASQRINTEAFF. The CDR3 DNA sequence: TGCAGTGCTAGTCAGCGGATTAACACTGAAGCTTTCTTT. The chain combines TRBV20-1 with TRBJ1-1; D is ambiguous. Germline lookup yields CDR1 DFQATT and CDR2 SNEGSKA (reference sequence). This CDR3 is 13 amino acids long. Trimming pared 3 bases from V and 2 bases from J, leaving 10 bases between.

The V and J genes are TRBV20-1 and TRBJ1-6, with D possibly TRBD1 on 6 matching bases. The germline V gene has CDR1 DFQATT and CDR2 SNEGSKA (reference sequence). The ends were cut back, 1 base at V and 13 bases at J, with 14 bases in the middle. This CDR3 is built from 13 residues. This CDR3 reads CSARVGQGSPLHF. CDR3 bases: TGCAGTGCTAGAGTGGGCCAGGGGAGCCCCCTCCACTTT.

In this sample, this clonotype turned up many times. This sequence joins TRBV5-6 and TRBJ2-1; 9 bases map to TRBD2. Unmatched junction bases numbered 6, after V lost 4 bases and J lost 4 bases. Germline CDR1 SGHDT, CDR2 YYEEEE. The CDR3 runs 15 residues. In DNA, the CDR3 is TGTGCCAGCAGCCAGTTTGCGGGGGGGTACAATGAGCAGTTCTTC. Translated: CASSQFAGGYNEQFF.

This clonotype was observed many times. The chain links TRBV9 to TRBJ2-5; TRBD1 matches 9 bases. V was clipped by 3 bases and J by 5 bases; unmatched bases: 5. Germline loops: CDR1 SGDLS, CDR2 YYNGEE. The CDR3 spans 14 residues. CDR3 loop: CASSDRTGEETQYF. The CDR3 DNA sequence: TGTGCCAGCAGCGACCGGACAGGGGAGGAGACCCAGTACTTC.

The rearrangement joins TRBV5-6 to TRBJ1-3, with D hard to call. The V and J ends lost 0 bases and 6 bases respectively, with 1 base between them. The CDR3 is 11 amino acids. Germline CDR1 is SGHDT and CDR2 is YYEEEE. CDR3 DNA: TGTGCCAGCAGCTTGGCAAACACCATATATTTT. As protein: CASSLANTIYF. Full variable domain (outside the CDR3, taken from reference TRBV5-6 and TRBJ1-3): DAGVTQSPTHLIKTRGQQVTLRCSPKSGHDTVSWYQQALGQGPQFIFQYYEEEERQRGNFPDRFSGHQFPNYSSELNVNALLLGDSALYLCASSLANTIYFGEGSWLTVV.

Concerning this clonotype itself: A much larger clone lies one base from this, so it may be a read error. The conserved final phenylalanine or tryptophan is absent from the CDR3, which likely points to a read error. The rearrangement uses TRBV20-1 and TRBJ2-7; TRBD1 agrees at 9 bases. Unmatched junction bases numbered 12, after V lost 6 bases and J lost 0 bases. Germline values: CDR1 DFQATT, CDR2 SNEGSKA (reference sequence). The CDR3 totals 16 residues. The DNA of the CDR3 is TGCAGTGCAAAAAGTCCCGGGACAGGGAACTCCTACGAGCAGTACTCC. This codes for CSAKSPGTGNSYEQYS.

The rearrangement uses TRBV20-1 and TRBJ1-6; D remains ambiguous. V lost 6 bases to trimming and J lost 4 bases, with 10 bases between them. Germline assignment: CDR1 DFQATT and CDR2 SNEGSKA (reference sequence). The length of the CDR3 is 13 residues. The CDR3 here is CSAGRAYNSPLHF. The DNA for the CDR3 is TGCAGTGCCGGACGGGCTTATAATTCACCCCTCCACTTT.

The chain combines TRBV7-2 with TRBJ2-5, with 7 nucleotides matching TRBD1. After removal of 5 bases from V and 9 bases from J, the junction contained 15 bases not matched to a gene. Germline CDR1 is SGHTA and CDR2 is FQGNSA. The CDR3 runs to 15 residues. The CDR3 DNA is TGTGCCAGCAGCCAACCGGGACAGCTCAATCAGCCCCAGTACTTC. Translated: CASSQPGQLNQPQYF.